The clone carrying this TCR beta chain came up many times. Germline V CDR1 and CDR2: LGHNA, YNFKEQ. The CDR3 runs to 15 residues. V shed 3 bases, J shed 8 bases, and the junction held 8 bases outside the gene matches. Cells sorted as Tregs were CD4+, CD25+ and CD127-/low. TCRdb recomputed calls from the 5' RACE reads with MiXCR, one row per CDR3 protein. The sample consists of over 45,000 distinct CDR3 sequences, about 28% of them appearing once. The sample comprised tumor-infiltrating Tregs sorted from the breast tumor. This chain uses TRBV4-2 with TRBJ2-1; TRBD1 matches 9 bases. The receptor comes from a female donor with breast cancer. This CDR3 reads CASSHYGTGNDEQFF. The CDR3 coding sequence is TGTGCCAGCAGCCATTACGGGACAGGGAACGATGAGCAGTTCTTC.